This T cell receptor (beta chain) is from a study of CD4 T cells in relation to SARS-CoV-2 and coronaviruses (dated by TCRdb to about 2021). Study-wide context: In the ViraFEST assay, PBMCs were cultured with antigen for nine to ten days, after which TCR beta CDR3s were sequenced to identify clonal expansions specific to the antigen. An HIV-1 Nef peptide pool or a no-peptide culture served as the negative reference condition. Using patient-derived lymphoblastoid cell lines, the shared crossreactive spike epitopes were mapped to their HLA restriction. The study assessed, at the TCR clonotype level, memory CD4+ T cell crossreactivity between SARS-CoV-2 and common cold coronavirus spike proteins. The Adaptive Biotechnologies TCR-sequencing kit was used for samples from three pre-COVID donors and for the naive versus memory experiments, whereas the other data were Illumina-based. A different TCR-beta assay, based on Illumina, was used to sequence expansion assays from other donors in the study. Points the paper makes about the study in general: The study was limited by small numbers of patients and tested TCRs. In approximately 65% of donors, memory CD4+ clonotypes turned up that crossrecognized SARS-CoV-2 and at least one common cold coronavirus spike. Pre-pandemic and post-infection samples were not both contributed by any donor, so tracing of the source of pre-existing responses was limited. Compared with monoreactive clones, crossreactive clones had significantly weaker SARS-CoV-2-driven expansion, a result consistent with antigenic imprinting. Crossreactivity analysis was centred on spike protein, so crossreactivity against other viral proteins was not assessed.

The library relied on the immunoSEQ multiplex PCR assay. The source study handled its data this way. During preprocessing, nonproductive sequences were discarded, as were any CDR3s that did not begin with C, did not end with F or W, or were shorter than 7 amino acids. Antigen-specific clonotypes were called with the MANAFEST web app on the basis of expansion relative to the reference and to other culture wells. A clone was considered positive if the clone showed significant expansion compared with the reference culture in 2 of 3 replicate wells at an FDR below 0.05. Positive clones also required significant expansion versus all other tandem wells and an odds ratio above 5. Pairwise Levenshtein distance, computed with the stringdist R package after three terminal residues were trimmed from each end, was used as the measure of CDR3 homology. Drawn from immuneACCESS, this table holds only the in-frame rearrangements with V and J called that TCRdb kept. Clones are partly lost; checked studies trace under half to an unresolved V gene and leave the rest unexplained. That table supplies the V and J calls and clone size; D and trimming were determined from the DNA. The sample table holds about 18,000 clones, of which approximately 80% were seen once. The biggest ten clones account for around a quarter of the sample.

Taken from cysteine to phenylalanine, the CDR3 has 12 residues. This entry keeps only the CDR3 DNA: 36 bases, framed from base 1. The germline V gene sets CDR1 to MGHDK and CDR2 to SYGVNS. At the junction V is shortened by 4 bases and J by 3 bases, with 1 base in between. CD4+ T cells from unexposed donors were collected before the COVID-19 pandemic (2011-2018). Following 10 days of culture, the EasySep CD4+ T cell isolation kit was used to isolate CD4+ T cells. Unexposed donor CD4+ T cells were tested for reactivity to SARS-CoV-2 S and N and four common cold coronavirus spike pools, as cell number allowed. Each well held roughly 2.1 million PBMCs cultured in IMDM containing 5% human AB serum and about 11 IU/ml IL-2. Half of the culture medium was replaced with fresh IL-2-containing medium on days 3 and 7. Triplicate replicate wells were generally used for each peptide culture condition. The leukapheresis product used for the unexposed donors was purchased from a commercial source. Ficoll-Paque PLUS gradient centrifugation was used to isolate PBMCs from leukapheresis product or whole blood. PBMCs were either used fresh in the expansion assay or cryopreserved at -140 degrees C. The QIAamp Micro DNA Kit was used to extract genomic DNA from the CD4+ T cells.

Notes on this clone: Its antigen remains unidentified. Per-nucleotide qualities are absent, and no much larger clonotype sits a single base away.

Recombination joined TRBV25-1 with TRBJ2-6; the D gene is unclear. This receptor was obtained from a human donor in good health. Input material: CD4+ T cells from PBMCs, cultured in vitro. The CDR3 protein is CASSVGANVLTF. The bases are TGTGCCAGCAGTGTTGGGGCCAACGTCCTGACTTTC.